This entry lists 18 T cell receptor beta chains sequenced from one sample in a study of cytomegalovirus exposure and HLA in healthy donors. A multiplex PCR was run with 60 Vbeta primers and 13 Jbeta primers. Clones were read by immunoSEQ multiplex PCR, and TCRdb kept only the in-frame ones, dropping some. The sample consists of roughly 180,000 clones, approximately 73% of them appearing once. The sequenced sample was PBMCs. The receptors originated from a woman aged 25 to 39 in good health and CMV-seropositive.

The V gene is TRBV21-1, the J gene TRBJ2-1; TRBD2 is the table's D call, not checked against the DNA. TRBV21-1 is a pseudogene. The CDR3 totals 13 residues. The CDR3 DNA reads TGTGCCACCCCTAGCGGGGGGAACAATGAGCAGTTCTTC. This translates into CATPSGGNNEQFF.

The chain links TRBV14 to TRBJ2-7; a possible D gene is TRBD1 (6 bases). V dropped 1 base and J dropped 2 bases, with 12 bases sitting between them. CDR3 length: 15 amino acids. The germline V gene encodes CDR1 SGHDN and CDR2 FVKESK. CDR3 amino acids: CASSQVGQTTYEQYF. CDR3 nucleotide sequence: TGTGCCAGCAGCCAAGTAGGACAGACTACCTACGAGCAGTACTTC.

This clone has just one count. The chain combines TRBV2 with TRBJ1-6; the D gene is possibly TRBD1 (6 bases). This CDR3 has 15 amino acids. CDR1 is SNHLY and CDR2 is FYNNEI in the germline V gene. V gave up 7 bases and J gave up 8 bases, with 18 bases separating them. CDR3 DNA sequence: TGTGCCAGCACCACAGATGGGGGCGCGGATTCACCCCTCCACTTT. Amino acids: CASTTDGGADSPLHF.

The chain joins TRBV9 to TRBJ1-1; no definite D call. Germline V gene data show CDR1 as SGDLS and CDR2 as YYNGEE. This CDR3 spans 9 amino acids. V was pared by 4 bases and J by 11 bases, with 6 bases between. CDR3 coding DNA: TGTGCCAGCAGCCCTTTGGCTTTCTTT. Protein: CASSPLAFF.

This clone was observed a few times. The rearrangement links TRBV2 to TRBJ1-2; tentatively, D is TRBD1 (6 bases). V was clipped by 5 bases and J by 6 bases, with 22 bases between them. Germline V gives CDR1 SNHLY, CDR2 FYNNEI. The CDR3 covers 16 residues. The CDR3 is CASSLQGTHSTDGYTF. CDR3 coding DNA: TGTGCCAGCAGTCTACAGGGAACGCATTCTACAGATGGCTACACCTTC.

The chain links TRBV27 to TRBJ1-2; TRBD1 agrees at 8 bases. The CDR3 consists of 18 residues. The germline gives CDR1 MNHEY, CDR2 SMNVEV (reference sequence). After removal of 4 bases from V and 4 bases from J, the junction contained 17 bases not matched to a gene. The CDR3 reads CASSSIAYSTGVGYGYTF. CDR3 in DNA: TGTGCCAGCAGTTCGATAGCCTACTCGACAGGGGTCGGCTATGGCTACACCTTC.

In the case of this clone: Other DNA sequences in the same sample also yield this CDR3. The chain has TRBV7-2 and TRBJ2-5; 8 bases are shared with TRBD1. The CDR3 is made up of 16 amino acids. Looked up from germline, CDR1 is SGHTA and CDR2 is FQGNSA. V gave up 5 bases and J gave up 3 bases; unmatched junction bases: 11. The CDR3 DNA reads TGTGCCAGCAGCCTAGGAGGGCCAGGGGGCGAAGAGACCCAGTACTTC. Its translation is CASSLGGPGGEETQYF.

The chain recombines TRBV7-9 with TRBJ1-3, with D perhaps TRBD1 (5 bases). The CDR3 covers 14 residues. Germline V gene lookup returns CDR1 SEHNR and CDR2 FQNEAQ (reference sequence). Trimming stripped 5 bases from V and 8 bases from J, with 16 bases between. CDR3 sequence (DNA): TGTGCCAGCAGCCCTGACAAGGGGTCCGACACCATATATTTT. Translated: CASSPDKGSDTIYF. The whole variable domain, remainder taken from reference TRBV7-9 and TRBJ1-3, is DTGVSQNPRHKITKRGQNVTFRCDPISEHNRLYWYRQTLGQGPEFLTYFQNEAQLEKSRLLSDRFSAERPKGSFSTLEIQRTEQGDSAMYLCASSPDKGSDTIYFGEGSWLTVV.

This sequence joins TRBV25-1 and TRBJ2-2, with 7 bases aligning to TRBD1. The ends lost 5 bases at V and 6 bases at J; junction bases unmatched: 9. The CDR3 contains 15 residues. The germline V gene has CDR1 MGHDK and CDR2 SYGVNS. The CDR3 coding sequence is TGTGCCAGCAGTCCCCTAACAGGGGTTTCCGGGGAGCTGTTTTTT. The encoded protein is CASSPLTGVSGELFF.

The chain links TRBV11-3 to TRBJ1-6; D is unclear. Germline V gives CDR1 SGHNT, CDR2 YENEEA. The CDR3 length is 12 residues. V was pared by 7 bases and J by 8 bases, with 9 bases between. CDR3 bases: TGTGCCAGCAACGGGAATGATTCACCCCTCCACTTT. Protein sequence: CASNGNDSPLHF. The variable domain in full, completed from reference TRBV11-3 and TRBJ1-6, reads EAGVVQSPRYKIIEKKQPVAFWCNPISGHNTLYWYLQNLGQGPELLIRYENEEAVDDSQLPKDRFSAERLKGVDSTLKIQPAELGDSAVYLCASNGNDSPLHFGNGTRLTVT.

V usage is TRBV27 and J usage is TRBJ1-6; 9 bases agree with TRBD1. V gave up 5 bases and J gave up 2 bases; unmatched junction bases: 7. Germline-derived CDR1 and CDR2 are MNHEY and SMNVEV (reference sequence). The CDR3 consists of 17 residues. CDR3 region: CASSGTGGAPYNSPLHF. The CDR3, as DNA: TGTGCCAGCAGTGGAACAGGGGGCGCGCCCTATAATTCACCCCTCCACTTT.

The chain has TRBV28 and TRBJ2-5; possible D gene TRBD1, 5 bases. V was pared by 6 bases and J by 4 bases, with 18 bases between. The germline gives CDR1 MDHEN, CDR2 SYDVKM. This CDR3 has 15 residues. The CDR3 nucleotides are TGTGCCAGCAGCCCCCCGGCAGGGATGGGAGAGACCCAGTACTTC. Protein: CASSPPAGMGETQYF.

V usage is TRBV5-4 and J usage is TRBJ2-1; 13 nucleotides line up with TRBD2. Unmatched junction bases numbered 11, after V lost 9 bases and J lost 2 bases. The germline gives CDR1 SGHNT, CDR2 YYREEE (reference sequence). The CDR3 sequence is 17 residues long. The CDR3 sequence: CATSGTSGTRTYNEQFF. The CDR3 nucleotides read TGTGCCACATCCGGGACTAGCGGGACCCGGACCTACAATGAGCAGTTCTTC.

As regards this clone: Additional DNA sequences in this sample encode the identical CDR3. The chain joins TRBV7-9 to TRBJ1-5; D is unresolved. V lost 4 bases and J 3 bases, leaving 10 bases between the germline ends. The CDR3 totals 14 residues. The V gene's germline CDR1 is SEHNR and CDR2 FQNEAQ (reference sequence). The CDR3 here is CASSSGGLNQPQHF. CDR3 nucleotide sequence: TGTGCCAGCAGCTCGGGAGGACTCAATCAGCCCCAGCATTTT.

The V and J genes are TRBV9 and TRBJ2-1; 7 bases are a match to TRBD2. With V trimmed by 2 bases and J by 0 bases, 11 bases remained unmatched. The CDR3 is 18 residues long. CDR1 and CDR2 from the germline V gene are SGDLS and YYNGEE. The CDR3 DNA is TGTGCCAGCAGCGTCCCTACTGGGGACTATAGCTCCTACAATGAGCAGTTCTTC. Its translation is CASSVPTGDYSSYNEQFF.

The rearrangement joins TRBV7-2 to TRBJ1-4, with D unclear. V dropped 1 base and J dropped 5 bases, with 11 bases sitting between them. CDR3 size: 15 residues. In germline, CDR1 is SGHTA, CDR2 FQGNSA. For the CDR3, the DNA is TGTGCCAGCAGCTTAGAGGCAGGCCTGAATGAAAAACTGTTTTTT. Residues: CASSLEAGLNEKLFF.

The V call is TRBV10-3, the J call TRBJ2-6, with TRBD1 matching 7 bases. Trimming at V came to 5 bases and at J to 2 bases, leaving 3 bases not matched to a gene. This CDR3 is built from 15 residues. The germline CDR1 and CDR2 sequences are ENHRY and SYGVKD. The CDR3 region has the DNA TGTGCCATCAGTTCTACAGGGGCTGGGGCCAACGTCCTGACTTTC. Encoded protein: CAISSTGAGANVLTF.

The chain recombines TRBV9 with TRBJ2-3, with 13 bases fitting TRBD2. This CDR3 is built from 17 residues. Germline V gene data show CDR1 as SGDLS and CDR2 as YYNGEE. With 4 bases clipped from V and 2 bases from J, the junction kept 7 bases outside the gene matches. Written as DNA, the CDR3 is TGTGCCAGCAGCCTACTACTAGCGGGGGGGCCCACAGATACGCAGTATTTT. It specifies CASSLLLAGGPTDTQYF.